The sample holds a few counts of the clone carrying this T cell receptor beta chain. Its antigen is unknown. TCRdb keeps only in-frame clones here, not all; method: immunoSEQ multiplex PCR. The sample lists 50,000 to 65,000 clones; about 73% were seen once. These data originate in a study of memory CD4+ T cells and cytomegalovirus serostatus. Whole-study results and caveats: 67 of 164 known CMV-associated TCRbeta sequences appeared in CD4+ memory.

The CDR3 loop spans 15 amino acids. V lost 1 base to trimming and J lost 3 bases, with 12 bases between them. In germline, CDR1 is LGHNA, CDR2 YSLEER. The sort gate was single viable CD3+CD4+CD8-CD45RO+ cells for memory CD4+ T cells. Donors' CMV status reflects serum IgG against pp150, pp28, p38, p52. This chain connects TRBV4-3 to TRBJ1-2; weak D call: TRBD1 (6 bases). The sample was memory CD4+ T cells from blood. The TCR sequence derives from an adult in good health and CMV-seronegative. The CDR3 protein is CASSQVLAGDYGYTF. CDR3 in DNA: TGCGCCAGCAGCCAAGTTCTGGCAGGGGACTATGGCTACACCTTC.